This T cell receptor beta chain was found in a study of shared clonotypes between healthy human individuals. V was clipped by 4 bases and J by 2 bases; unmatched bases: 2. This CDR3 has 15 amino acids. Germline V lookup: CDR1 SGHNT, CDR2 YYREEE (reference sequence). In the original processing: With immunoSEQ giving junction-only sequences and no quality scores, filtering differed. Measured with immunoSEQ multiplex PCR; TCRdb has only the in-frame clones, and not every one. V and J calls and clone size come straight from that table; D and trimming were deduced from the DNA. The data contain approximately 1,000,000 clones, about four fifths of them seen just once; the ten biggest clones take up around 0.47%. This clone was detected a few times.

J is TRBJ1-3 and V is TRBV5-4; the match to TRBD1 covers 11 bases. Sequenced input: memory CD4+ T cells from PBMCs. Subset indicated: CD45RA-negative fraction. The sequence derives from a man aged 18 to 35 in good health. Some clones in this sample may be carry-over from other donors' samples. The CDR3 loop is CASSLDRGPGNTIYF. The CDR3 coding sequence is TGTGCCAGCAGCCTGGACAGGGGGCCTGGAAACACCATATATTTT.